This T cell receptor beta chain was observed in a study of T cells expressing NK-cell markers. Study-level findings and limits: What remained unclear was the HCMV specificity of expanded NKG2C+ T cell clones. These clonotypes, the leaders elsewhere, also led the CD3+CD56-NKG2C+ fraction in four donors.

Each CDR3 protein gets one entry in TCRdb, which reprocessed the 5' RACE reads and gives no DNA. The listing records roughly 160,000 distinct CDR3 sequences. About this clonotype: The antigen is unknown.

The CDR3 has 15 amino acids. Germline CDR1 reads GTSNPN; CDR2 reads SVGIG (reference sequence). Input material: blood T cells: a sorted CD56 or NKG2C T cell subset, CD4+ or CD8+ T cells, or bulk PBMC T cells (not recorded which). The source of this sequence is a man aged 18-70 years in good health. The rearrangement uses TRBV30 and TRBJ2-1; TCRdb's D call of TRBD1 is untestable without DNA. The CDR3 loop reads CAWSAGQGYYNEQFF.